The present T cell receptor (beta chain) was sequenced within a study of T cells in Graves' hyperthyroidism and ophthalmopathy. Overall study context: Peripheral blood collection took place at initial diagnosis, before any treatment.

CDR1 and CDR2 from the germline V gene are LGHDT and YNNKEL (reference sequence). CDR3 length equals 16 residues. Deletions cut 0 bases from V and 5 bases from J, with 14 bases between. RNA transcripts yielded amplified TCR beta CDR3 regions. The HTBI primer set served for first-round RT-PCR of the TCR CDR3. TCRdb used MiXCR to reprocess the multiplex PCR reads, holding one entry per CDR3 protein. This table has under 300,000 distinct CDR3 sequences, approximately 20% appearing once. This clonotype showed up many times. Its antigen is as yet unknown. Those patients with uncontrolled infection, other autoimmune disease, pregnancy or lactation were excluded. The PBMCs were taken from around 9.1 ml of fresh peripheral blood. The study, taken as a whole, reports: Onset of ophthalmopathy came a median roughly 6.9 months after the model predicted it.

The chain joins TRBV3-1 to TRBJ2-4, with D hard to call. The TCR sequence derives from a man aged 30 to 39 with Graves' ophthalmopathy. Sequencing was performed on blood. Written as DNA, the CDR3 is TGTGCCAGCAGCCAAGATTACCGCGGAGTACAAAACATTCAGTACTTC. This translates into CASSQDYRGVQNIQYF.